The clone carrying this T cell receptor (beta chain) was detected only once. Sequencing was performed with immunoSEQ multiplex PCR; in TCRdb, only in-frame clones are kept and a portion is missing. In the table there are about 200,000 clones, about 90% of which are singletons. The data belong to a study of blood T cell repertoires in COVID-19. With 1 base removed from V and 6 bases from J, the gap between germline ends came to 6 bases. Germline-derived CDR1 and CDR2 are SEHNR and FQNEAQ (reference sequence). The CDR3 consists of 12 residues. The rearrangement links TRBV7-9 to TRBJ1-1; D call uncertain. Sequenced material: peripheral blood. This TCR was sampled from a woman aged 50 to 60 with acute or convalescent COVID-19. The CDR3 nucleotides are TGTGCCAGCAGCTTAGAGACTTCTGAAGCTTTCTTT. Protein: CASSLETSEAFF.